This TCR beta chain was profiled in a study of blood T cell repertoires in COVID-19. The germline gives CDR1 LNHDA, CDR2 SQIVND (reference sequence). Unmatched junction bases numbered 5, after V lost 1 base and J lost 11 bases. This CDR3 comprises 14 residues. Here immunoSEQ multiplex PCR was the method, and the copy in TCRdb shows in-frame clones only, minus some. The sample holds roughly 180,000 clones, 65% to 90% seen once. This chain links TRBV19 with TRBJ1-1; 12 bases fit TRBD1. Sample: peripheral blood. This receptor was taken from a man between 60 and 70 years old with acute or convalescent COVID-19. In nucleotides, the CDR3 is TGTGCCAGTAGTATAGTTGTGGGACAGGGGGCGGCTTTCTTT. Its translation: CASSIVVGQGAAFF.